This T cell receptor (beta chain) was documented in a study of STAT5B mutations in CD4+ large granular lymphocyte leukemia. V lost 0 bases and J lost 6; bases outside the gene matches: 8. Per germline, CDR1 MGHRA and CDR2 YSYEKL. The CDR3 is 17 residues long. Original methodology: The detection floor for productive clonotype frequency was 2.59 x 10-5. Profiled with immunoSEQ multiplex PCR; TCRdb holds only in-frame clones, not every one. Clonal size and the V and J genes are those of that table, whereas D and trimming came from the DNA. The table records over 30,000 clones, over 60% of them present only once.

The chain joins TRBV4-1 to TRBJ1-5; 10 nucleotides match TRBD1. This sequence originates from a human donor in good health. Sequenced sample: CD4+ T cells from blood buffy coats. The CDR3 spells CASSQDRDRGAFQPQHF. The CDR3 bases are TGCGCCAGCAGCCAAGATCGGGACAGGGGCGCGTTTCAGCCCCAGCATTTT.